This T cell receptor beta chain originates from a study of T cell changes during pregnancy in multiple sclerosis. CDR1 is SGHVS, CDR2 FQNEAQ, per germline. The CDR3 is 17 amino acids. V lost 4 bases to trimming and J lost 8 bases, with 21 bases between them. Repertoires were generated with immunoSEQ multiplex PCR, while TCRdb's copy carries only in-frame clones and drops some. Of about 54,000 clones listed, more than 90% are singletons. The sequence was collected from a female donor in good health, enrolled as a control in a pregnancy study. The input for sequencing was peripheral blood, taken after pregnancy. The chain combines TRBV7-8 with TRBJ1-6; D is possibly TRBD1 (5 bases). The CDR3 DNA reads as TGTGCCAGCAGCTCCCCCCAATTTGCAGGGAGGCATTCACCCCTCCACTTT. This translates into CASSSPQFAGRHSPLHF.